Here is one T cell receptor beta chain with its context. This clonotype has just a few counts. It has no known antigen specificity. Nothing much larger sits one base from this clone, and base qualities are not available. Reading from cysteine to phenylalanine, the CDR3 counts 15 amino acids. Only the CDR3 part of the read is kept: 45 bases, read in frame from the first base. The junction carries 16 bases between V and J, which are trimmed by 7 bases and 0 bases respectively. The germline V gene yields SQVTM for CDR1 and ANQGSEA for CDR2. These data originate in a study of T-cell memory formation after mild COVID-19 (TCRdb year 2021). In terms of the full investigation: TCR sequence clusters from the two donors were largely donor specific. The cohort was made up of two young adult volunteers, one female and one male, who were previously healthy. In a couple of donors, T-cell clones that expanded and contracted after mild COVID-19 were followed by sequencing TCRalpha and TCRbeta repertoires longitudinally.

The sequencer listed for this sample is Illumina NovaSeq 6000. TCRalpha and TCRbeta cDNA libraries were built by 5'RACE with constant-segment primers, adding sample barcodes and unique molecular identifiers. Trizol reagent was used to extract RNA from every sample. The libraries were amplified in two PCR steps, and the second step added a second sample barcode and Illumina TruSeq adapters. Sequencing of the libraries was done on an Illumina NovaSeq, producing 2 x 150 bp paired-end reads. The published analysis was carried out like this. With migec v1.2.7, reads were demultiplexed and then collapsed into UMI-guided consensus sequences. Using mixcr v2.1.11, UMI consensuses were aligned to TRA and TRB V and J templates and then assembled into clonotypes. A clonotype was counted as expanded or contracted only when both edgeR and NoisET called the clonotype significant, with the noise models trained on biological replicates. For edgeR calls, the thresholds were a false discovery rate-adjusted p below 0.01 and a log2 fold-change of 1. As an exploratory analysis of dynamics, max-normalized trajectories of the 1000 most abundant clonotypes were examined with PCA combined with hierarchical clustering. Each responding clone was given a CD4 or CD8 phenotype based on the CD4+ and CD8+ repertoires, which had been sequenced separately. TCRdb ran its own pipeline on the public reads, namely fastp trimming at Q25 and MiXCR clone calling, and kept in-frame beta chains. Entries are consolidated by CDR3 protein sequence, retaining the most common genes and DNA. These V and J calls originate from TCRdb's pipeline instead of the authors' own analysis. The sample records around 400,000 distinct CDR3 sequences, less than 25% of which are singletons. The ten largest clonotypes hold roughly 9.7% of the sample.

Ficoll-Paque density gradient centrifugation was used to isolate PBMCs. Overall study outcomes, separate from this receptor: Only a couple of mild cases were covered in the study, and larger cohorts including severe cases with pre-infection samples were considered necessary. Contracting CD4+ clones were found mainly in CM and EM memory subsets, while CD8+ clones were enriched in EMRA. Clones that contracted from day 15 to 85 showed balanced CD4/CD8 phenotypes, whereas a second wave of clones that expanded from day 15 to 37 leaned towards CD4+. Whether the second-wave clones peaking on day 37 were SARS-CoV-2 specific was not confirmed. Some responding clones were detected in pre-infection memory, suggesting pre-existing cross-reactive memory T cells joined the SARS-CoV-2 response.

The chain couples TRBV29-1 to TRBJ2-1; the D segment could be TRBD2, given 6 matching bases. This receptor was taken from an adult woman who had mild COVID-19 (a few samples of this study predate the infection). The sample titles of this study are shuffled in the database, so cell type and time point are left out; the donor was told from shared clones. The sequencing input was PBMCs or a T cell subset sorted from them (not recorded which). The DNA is TGCAGCGCCGGAGGGCCTTACAGCTCCTACAATGAGCAGTTCTTC. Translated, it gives CSAGGPYSSYNEQFF.